This is a list of T cell receptor beta chains from one sample in a study of T cell responses to AZD1222 COVID-19 vaccine. Sequencing was performed with immunoSEQ multiplex PCR; in TCRdb, only in-frame clones are kept and a portion is missing. This table holds roughly 120,000 clones, about 90% found once. Sequences were derived from peripheral blood, sampled on day 0 of AZD1222 vaccination. These TCRs come from an adult in good health. CDR3s include the opening cysteine and the closing phenylalanine or tryptophan. D genes are given only for firm matches. A row's size may be missing; if present it is once, few, many or a size class.

D gene	clone size	V gene	J gene	CDR3 DNA	CDR3 protein
.	.	TRBV7-2	TRBJ2-7	TGTGCCAGCAGCTTAAGAGGGCCGTACGAGCAGTACTTC	CASSLRGPYEQYF
TRBD1	.	TRBV27	TRBJ2-3	TGTGCCCCAACAAGGCAGGGGGTAAGGAAGAGCACAGATACGCAGTATTTT	CAPTRQGVRKSTDTQYF
.	.	TRBV12-5	TRBJ1-3	TGTGCTAGTGGTTCGGACAGCTCTGGAAACACCATATATTTT	CASGSDSSGNTIYF
TRBD1	once	TRBV7-3	TRBJ2-7	TGTGCCAGCAGCCAGGACAGGGGCGGAGAGCAGTACTTC	CASSQDRGGEQYF
.	.	TRBV4-2	TRBJ2-5	TGTGCCAGCAGCCAAGATAAGGGGCTGTATACGGAGACCCAGTACTTC	CASSQDKGLYTETQYF
.	once	TRBV27	TRBJ1-1	TGTGCCAGCAGTCCTTTGGAGGGGGTCAGTGAAGCTTTCTTT	CASSPLEGVSEAFF
.	.	TRBV6-5	TRBJ2-2	TGTGCCAGCAGAAGGACAGTCAACACCGGGGAGCTGTTTTTT	CASRRTVNTGELFF
TRBD1	.	TRBV6-2/TRBV6-3	TRBJ1-2	TGTGCCAGCAGTGACGGGACAGGAGGAGGCCTATATGGCTACACCTTC	CASSDGTGGGLYGYTF
.	.	TRBV27	TRBJ2-5	TGTGCCAGCAGAGGACATCACCAAGAGACCCAGTACTTC	CASRGHHQETQYF
TRBD1	.	TRBV6-5	TRBJ1-2	TGTGCCAGCATCCGGACAGGGGACGTTGGCTACACCTTC	CASIRTGDVGYTF
TRBD2	.	TRBV30	TRBJ2-3	TGTGCCTGGAGTTTAGCAGCGGGGGGGCCTAGCACAGATACGCAGTATTTT	CAWSLAAGGPSTDTQYF
.	.	TRBV7-2	TRBJ2-1	TGTGCCAGCAGCCCCTTCTCCTACAATGAGCAGTTCTTC	CASSPFSYNEQFF
.	once	TRBV28	TRBJ1-2	TGTGCCAGCAGTTTAAGCGCAGGGCATTATGGCTACACCTTC	CASSLSAGHYGYTF
.	.	TRBV30	TRBJ1-1	TGTGCCTGGAGAGCTGGCGGGGGAGGCACTGAAGCTTTCTTT	CAWRAGGGGTEAFF
.	.	TRBV7-6	TRBJ1-3	TGTGCCAGCAGCGCGCCGGACTCTGGAAACACCATATATTTT	CASSAPDSGNTIYF
.	few	TRBV4-2	TRBJ1-6	TGTGCCAGCAGCCAAGATGGCCAGTGGAATTCACCCCTCCACTTT	CASSQDGQWNSPLHF
.	.	TRBV6-1	TRBJ2-4	TGTGCCAGCAGTGAGCAGGGGCTACTAGCCAAAAACATTCAGTACTTC	CASSEQGLLAKNIQYF
TRBD2	.	TRBV7-9	TRBJ2-5	TGTGCCAGCAGCCCGAAAGGCCTAGCGGGAGCCCAAGTGACCCAGTACTTC	CASSPKGLAGAQVTQYF
.	.	TRBV5-1	TRBJ2-1	TGCGCCAGCAGCTCCGGTTGGGTGGGGGTTCTCAATGAGCAGTTCTTC	CASSSGWVGVLNEQFF
.	.	TRBV11-2	TRBJ1-3	TGTGCCAGCAGCTTCGATCCCTCTGGAAACACCATATATTTT	CASSFDPSGNTIYF
TRBD2	.	TRBV27	TRBJ2-7	TGTGCCAGCAGTTTCGGGGGGTCCTACGAGCAGTACTTC	CASSFGGSYEQYF
TRBD2	.	TRBV15	TRBJ2-5	TGTGCCACCAGCAGAGACCCAGCGGGAGTAGAGACCCAGTACTTC	CATSRDPAGVETQYF
.	.	TRBV28	TRBJ1-2	TGTGCCAGCACGGGGGCGGCTTTGTGGAACTATGGCTACACCTTC	CASTGAALWNYGYTF
.	.	TRBV5-1	TRBJ1-1	TGCGCCAGCACCCGGGGCACTGAAGCTTTCTTT	CASTRGTEAFF
.	.	TRBV19	TRBJ1-1	TGTGCCAGTAGCACGGGGGGGTTTGGTGAAGCTTTCTTT	CASSTGGFGEAFF
TRBD1	.	TRBV19	TRBJ1-3	TGTGCCAGTAGTTCGTCAGGGACAGGGACGATTGGGAACACCATATATTTT	CASSSSGTGTIGNTIYF
TRBD1	.	TRBV27	TRBJ2-1	TGTGCCAGCAGTTCCCCTGGACAGGGCAATGAGCAGTTCTTC	CASSSPGQGNEQFF
TRBD1	.	TRBV27	TRBJ2-7	TGTGCCAGCAGTCTAACAGGGGGCGGTATTTACGAGCAGTACTTC	CASSLTGGGIYEQYF
TRBD1	once	TRBV10-2	TRBJ1-1	TGCGCCAGCAGTGAGCCCTGGACAGGGGTAATTGAAGCTTTCTTT	CASSEPWTGVIEAFF
.	.	TRBV19	TRBJ1-1	TGTGCCAGTAGTATCCCGGGGGGCGCGTCCACTGAAGCTTTCTTT	CASSIPGGASTEAFF
.	.	TRBV7-9	TRBJ1-1	TGTGCCACACAACAGGAGATCCAAACTGAAGCTTTCTTT	CATQQEIQTEAFF
.	.	TRBV14	TRBJ2-3	TGTGCCAGCAGCCAAGATGGTAGTAGGGATACGCAGTATTTT	CASSQDGSRDTQYF
.	.	TRBV12-5	TRBJ2-1	TGTGCTAGTGGGTCCAATGCCTACAATGAGCAGTTCTTC	CASGSNAYNEQFF
TRBD2	once	TRBV20-1	TRBJ2-1	TGCAGTGCTAGTCAGCGGGGGCTCCATAATGAGCAGTTCTTC	CSASQRGLHNEQFF
TRBD1	once	TRBV19	TRBJ1-5	TGTGCCAGTAGTACACGGACAGGGGTCAATCAGCCCCAGCATTTT	CASSTRTGVNQPQHF
.	.	TRBV10-3	TRBJ2-5	TGTGCCATCAGTGAGTCGATCTTCGGCATACAATCGGCCCAGTACTTC	CAISESIFGIQSAQYF
.	.	TRBV7-9	TRBJ2-7	TGTGCCAGCAGCCGACAGGGAGGCGAGCAGTACTTC	CASSRQGGEQYF
.	.	TRBV15	TRBJ1-1	TGTGCCACCAGCAGAGATCGGAACACTGAAGCTTTCTTT	CATSRDRNTEAFF
TRBD1	.	TRBV3-1/TRBV3-2	TRBJ1-1	TGTGCCAGCAGCCAGCCGACAGGGCTACCTGAAGCTTTCTTT	CASSQPTGLPEAFF
TRBD1	.	TRBV6-5	TRBJ2-3	TGTGCCAGCAGTCTCCAGGGGGTTACAGATACGCAGTATTTT	CASSLQGVTDTQYF